This TCR beta chain was obtained from a study of T cells after posttransplantation cyclophosphamide. The CDR3 has 18 residues. Germline-derived CDR1 and CDR2 are MNHEY and SMNVEV (reference sequence). On this clone: The junction departs from germline at one end; a sequencing error may be responsible.

Libraries were prepared by immunoSEQ multiplex PCR; TCRdb keeps only in-frame clonotypes and omits some of them. This sample comprises roughly 35,000 clones, none seen once only. V and J are TRBV27 and TRBJ1-6, with D tentatively TRBD1 (6 bases). Specimen: PBMCs. This clonotype was obtained from a girl between 10 and 17 years old in good health, CMV-negative, and a related stem cell transplant donor. The CDR3 DNA reads as TGTACCAGCAGTTTATATACCGGAGGGGGGGCGAATAATTCACCCCTCCACTTT. Translating gives CTSSLYTGGGANNSPLHF.